A single sample is the source of the 4 T cell receptor beta chains below, sequenced in a study of human CD8 memory T cell subsets. UMI-labeled 5' RACE was used, and it produced the TCR beta libraries. TCRdb reworked the 5' RACE reads into one entry per CDR3 protein, no DNA. The sample table sets out 5,000 or so distinct CDR3 sequences. Material for sequencing was CD8+ effector memory T cells (TEM) sorted from PBMCs. Subset here: effector memory CD8 T cells, CCR7- CD45RO+ CD95+. The receptors come from a human donor in good health.

J is TRBJ2-3 and V is TRBV6-2 or TRBV6-3; the TCRdb D gene call, TRBD2, has no DNA to confirm it. This CDR3 has 14 amino acids. Looked up from germline, CDR1 is MNHEY and CDR2 is SVGEGT. The CDR3 spells CASSLSGEADTQYF.

The V gene is TRBV11-3, the J gene TRBJ2-1; TCRdb indicates TRBD2, and absent DNA this call remains unverified. The CDR3 consists of 14 residues. The germline gives CDR1 SGHNT, CDR2 YENEEA. This CDR3 reads CASSLGGRANEQFF.

V is TRBV3-1 and J is TRBJ2-1. Germline CDR1 LGHDT, CDR2 YNNKEL (reference sequence). CDR3 length: 17 residues. The CDR3 here is CASSQDMVGDSYNEQFF.

This clonotype is labeled medium-sized (0.01 to 0.1%) based on frequency. V is TRBV5-5 and J is TRBJ1-5; TCRdb designates TRBD1, a call that cannot be tested without DNA. Germline V gene lookup returns CDR1 SGHKS and CDR2 YYEKEE (reference sequence). The length of the CDR3 is 13 residues. CDR3 amino acids: CASSLGGGQPQHF.